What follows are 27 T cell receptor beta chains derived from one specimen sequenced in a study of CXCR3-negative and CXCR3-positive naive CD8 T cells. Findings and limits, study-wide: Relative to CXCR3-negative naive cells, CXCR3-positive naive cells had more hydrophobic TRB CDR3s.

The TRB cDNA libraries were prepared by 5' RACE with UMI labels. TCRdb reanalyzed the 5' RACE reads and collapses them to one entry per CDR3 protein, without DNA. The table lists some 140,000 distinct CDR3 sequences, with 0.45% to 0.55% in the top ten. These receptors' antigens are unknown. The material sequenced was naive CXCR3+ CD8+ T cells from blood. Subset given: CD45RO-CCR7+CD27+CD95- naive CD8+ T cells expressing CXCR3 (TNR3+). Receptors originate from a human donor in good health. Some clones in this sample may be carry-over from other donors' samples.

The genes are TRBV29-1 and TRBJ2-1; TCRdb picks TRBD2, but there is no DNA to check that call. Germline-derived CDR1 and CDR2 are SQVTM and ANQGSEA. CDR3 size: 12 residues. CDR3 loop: CSVEGTSDEQFF.

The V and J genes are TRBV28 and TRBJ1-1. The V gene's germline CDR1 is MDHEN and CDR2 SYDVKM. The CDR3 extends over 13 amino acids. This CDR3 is CASRSGLNTEAFF.

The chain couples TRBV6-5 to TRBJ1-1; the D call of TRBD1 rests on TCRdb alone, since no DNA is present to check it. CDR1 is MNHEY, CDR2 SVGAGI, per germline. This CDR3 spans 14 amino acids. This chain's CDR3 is CASSRPWGDTEAFF.

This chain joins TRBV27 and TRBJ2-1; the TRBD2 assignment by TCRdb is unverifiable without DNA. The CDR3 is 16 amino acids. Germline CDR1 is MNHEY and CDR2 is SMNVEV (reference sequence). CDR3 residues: CASSLSLAGGYNEQFF.

This CDR3 is CASSLGQGNNEQFF. The chain links TRBV5-6 to TRBJ2-1; TCRdb selects TRBD1, and the lack of DNA leaves this call unchecked. The CDR3 spans 14 residues. Looked up from germline, CDR1 is SGHDT and CDR2 is YYEEEE.

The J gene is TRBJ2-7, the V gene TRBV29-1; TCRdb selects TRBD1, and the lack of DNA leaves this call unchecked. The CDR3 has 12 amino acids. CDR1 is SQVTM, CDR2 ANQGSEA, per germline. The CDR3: CSVVRDDYGQYF.

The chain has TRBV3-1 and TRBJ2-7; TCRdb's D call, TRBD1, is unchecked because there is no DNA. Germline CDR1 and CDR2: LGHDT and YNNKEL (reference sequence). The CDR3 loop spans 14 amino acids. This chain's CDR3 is CASSAGASSYEQYF.

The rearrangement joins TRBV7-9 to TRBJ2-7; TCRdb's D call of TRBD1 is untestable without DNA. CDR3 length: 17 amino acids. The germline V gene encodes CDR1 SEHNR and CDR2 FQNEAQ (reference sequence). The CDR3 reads CASSLAPTGRSSYEQYF.

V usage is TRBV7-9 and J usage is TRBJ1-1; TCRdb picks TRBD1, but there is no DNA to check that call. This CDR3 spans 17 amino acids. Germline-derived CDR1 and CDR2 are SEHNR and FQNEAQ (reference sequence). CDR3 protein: CASSQTGQGPMNTEAFF.

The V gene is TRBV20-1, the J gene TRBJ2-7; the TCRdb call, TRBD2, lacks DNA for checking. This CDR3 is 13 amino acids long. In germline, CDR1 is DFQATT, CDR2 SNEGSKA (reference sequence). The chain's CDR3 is CSARDRGSHEQYF.

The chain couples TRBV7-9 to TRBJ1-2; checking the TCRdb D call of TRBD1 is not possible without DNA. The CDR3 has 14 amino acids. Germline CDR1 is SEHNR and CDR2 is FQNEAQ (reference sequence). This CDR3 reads CASSPEGAYYGYTF.

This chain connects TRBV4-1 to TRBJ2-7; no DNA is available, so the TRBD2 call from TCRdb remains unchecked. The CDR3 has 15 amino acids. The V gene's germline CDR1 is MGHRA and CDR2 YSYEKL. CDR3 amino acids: CASSPSGGASYEQYF.

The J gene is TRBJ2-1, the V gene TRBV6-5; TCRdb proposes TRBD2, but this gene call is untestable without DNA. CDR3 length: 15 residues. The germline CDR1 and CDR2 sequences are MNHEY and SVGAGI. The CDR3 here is CASSTSGGSYNEQFF.

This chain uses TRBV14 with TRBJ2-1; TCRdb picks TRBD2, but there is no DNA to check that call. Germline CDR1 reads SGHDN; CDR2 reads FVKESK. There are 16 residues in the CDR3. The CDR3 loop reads CASRLNSGPSYNEQFF.

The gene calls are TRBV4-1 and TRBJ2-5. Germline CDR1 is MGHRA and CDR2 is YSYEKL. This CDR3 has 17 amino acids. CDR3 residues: CASSQGSGAATQETQYF.

CDR3 residues: CASTHTEYNEQFF. The V gene is TRBV12-3 or TRBV12-4, the J gene TRBJ2-1. There are 13 residues in the CDR3.

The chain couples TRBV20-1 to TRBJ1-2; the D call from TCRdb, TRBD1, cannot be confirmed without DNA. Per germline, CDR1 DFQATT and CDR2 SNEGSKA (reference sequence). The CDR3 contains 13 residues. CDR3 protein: CSAPETVTYGYTF.

The CDR3 protein is CASRLLQGGPQETQYF. The chain joins TRBV28 to TRBJ2-5; TCRdb indicates TRBD2, and absent DNA this call remains unverified. Germline values: CDR1 MDHEN, CDR2 SYDVKM. The CDR3 has 16 amino acids.

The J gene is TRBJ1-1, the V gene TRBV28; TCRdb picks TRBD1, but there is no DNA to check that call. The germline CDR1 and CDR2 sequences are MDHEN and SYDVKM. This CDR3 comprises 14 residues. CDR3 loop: CASSLRHGDTEAFF. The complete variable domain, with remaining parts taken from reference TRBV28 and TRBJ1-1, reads DVKVTQSSRYLVKRTGEKVFLECVQDMDHENMFWYRQDPGLGLRLIYFSYDVKMKEKGDIPEGYSVSREKKERFSLILESASTNQTSMYLCASSLRHGDTEAFFGQGTRLTVV.

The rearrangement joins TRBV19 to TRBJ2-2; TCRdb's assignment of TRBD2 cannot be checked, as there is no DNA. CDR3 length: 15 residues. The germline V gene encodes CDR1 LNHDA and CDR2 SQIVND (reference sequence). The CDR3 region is CASWDRRGSTGELFF.

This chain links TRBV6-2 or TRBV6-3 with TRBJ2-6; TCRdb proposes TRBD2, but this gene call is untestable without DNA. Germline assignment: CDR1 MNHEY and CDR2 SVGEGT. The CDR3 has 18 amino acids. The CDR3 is CASSLSRRGYSGANVLTF.

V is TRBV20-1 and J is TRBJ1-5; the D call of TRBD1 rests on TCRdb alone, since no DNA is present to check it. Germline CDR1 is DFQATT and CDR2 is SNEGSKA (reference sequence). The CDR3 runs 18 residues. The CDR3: CSARSWGYLDSGIQPQHF.

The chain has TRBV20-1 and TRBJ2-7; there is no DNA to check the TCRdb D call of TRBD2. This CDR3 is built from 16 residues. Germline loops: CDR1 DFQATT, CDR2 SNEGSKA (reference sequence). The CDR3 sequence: CSARGLAGRSYYEQYF.

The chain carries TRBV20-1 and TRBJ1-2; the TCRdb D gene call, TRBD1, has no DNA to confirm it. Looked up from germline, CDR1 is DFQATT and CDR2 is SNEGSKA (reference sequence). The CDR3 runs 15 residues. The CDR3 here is CSARDLAGNSYGYTF.

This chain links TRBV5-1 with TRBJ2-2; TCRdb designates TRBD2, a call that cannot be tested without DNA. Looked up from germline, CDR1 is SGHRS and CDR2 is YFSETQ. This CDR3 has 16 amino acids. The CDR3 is CASSSETSGRAGELFF.

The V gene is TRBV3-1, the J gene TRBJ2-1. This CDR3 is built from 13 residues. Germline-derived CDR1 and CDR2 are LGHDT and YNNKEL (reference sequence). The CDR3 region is CASSRALTNEQFF.

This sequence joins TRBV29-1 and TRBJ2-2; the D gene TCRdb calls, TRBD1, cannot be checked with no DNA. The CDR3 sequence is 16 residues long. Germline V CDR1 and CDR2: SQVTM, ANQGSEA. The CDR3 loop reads CSVALASGPRAGELFF.